A selection of T cell receptor beta chains follows, all from one sample in a study of blood T cell repertoires in COVID-19. Some clones are missing from TCRdb's copy, which holds only in-frame ones; the method was immunoSEQ multiplex PCR. Seen here are 150,000 or so clones, 85% observed once, and the top ten hold about 5.6%. Sequenced material: peripheral blood. The receptors shown here come from a woman aged 45 to 65 with COVID-19, enrolled during active disease. The CDR3 runs from the conserved cysteine through the conserved F or W. The order of the fields is V gene, J gene, CDR3 protein.

>TRBV7-2|TRBJ2-3
CASSLGPSTDTQYF
>TRBV16|TRBJ2-1
CASSQSRTRTNEQFF
>TRBV19|TRBJ2-5
CASSIGQGGETQYF
>TRBV7-3|TRBJ1-1
CASSKGGFGGNTEAFF
>TRBV7-9|TRBJ1-1
CASSLASREGAEAFF
>TRBV5-6|TRBJ2-7
CASSALGGATYEQYF
>TRBV18|TRBJ2-7
CASSPGGQGAIREQYF
>TRBV9|TRBJ1-3
CASSVAWGQGAAGNTIYF
>TRBV7-6|TRBJ2-7
CASSLAWGAYEQYF
>TRBV6-2/TRBV6-3|TRBJ1-1
CASSYVRGRTEAFF
>TRBV21-1|TRBJ1-2
CASSKAARGGYTF
>TRBV23-1|TRBJ1-2
CASSQSIFTGGRNYGYTF
>TRBV9|TRBJ2-3
CASSVSPTSGTDTQYF
>TRBV10-2|TRBJ2-4
CASQTGVTQYF
>TRBV29-1|TRBJ2-5
CSLSGWGPGETQYF
>TRBV27|TRBJ2-4
CASSPSSGSAKNIQYF
>TRBV18|TRBJ2-2
CASSPRTGGNTGELFF
>TRBV7-6|TRBJ1-6
CASSYNHLQGNSPLHF
>TRBV3-1/TRBV3-2|TRBJ1-5
CASSQDTGGRQPQHF
>TRBV6-2/TRBV6-3|TRBJ2-7
CASSFGQGPREQYF
>TRBV11-3|TRBJ2-6
CASSFSGVGANVLTF
>TRBV6-2/TRBV6-3|TRBJ1-2
CASSYARDRVRGLLGYTF
>TRBV19|TRBJ2-1
CASSKDRREQFF
>TRBV4-1|TRBJ2-2
CASSQGGGGLNTGELFF
>TRBV7-9|TRBJ1-4
CASSLGGANEKLFF
>TRBV10-1|TRBJ1-1
CASSEEANTEAFF
>TRBV30|TRBJ1-3
CAWSVLEDGNTIYF
>TRBV27|TRBJ1-1
CASRSGFTNTEAFF
>TRBV18|TRBJ1-5
CASSPFETFSNQPQHF
>TRBV19|TRBJ2-3
CASSILEGGTQYF
>TRBV25-1|TRBJ1-2
CASSGRTVSNYGYTF
>TRBV11-2|TRBJ2-7
CASSSLAGWYEQYF
>TRBV25-1|TRBJ2-3
CASSRTGWTDTQYF
>TRBV14|TRBJ2-7
CASSHRNPYEQYF